This T cell receptor (beta chain) derives from a study of cytomegalovirus exposure and HLA in healthy donors. A multiplex PCR was run with 60 Vbeta primers and 13 Jbeta primers. The protocol was immunoSEQ multiplex PCR, while the TCRdb copy is restricted to in-frame clones and leaves out a portion. The data contain about 90,000 clones, 74% of them singletons. Germline V gene lookup returns CDR1 LNHDA and CDR2 SQIVND (reference sequence). The length of the CDR3 is 13 residues. Between the trimmed V and J ends, which lost 6 bases and 0 bases, there was a span of 8 bases. The sequenced sample consisted of PBMCs. This TCR was recovered from a man aged 25 to 40 in good health and CMV-seropositive. V and J are TRBV19 and TRBJ1-1; perhaps TRBD1 as D (6 bases). The CDR3 nucleotides read TGTGCCAGTAGGCAGGGGATGAACACTGAAGCTTTCTTT. Its protein product is CASRQGMNTEAFF.